This is a list of T cell receptor beta chains from one sample in a study of CD8+ T cells in alopecia areata. The method was immunoSEQ multiplex PCR; TCRdb's version includes in-frame clones alone and lacks a portion of them. Of more than 200,000 clones listed, 40% to 55% were seen once; the top ten hold around 3%. The source material was CD4+ T cells sorted from blood, sampled around week 36, from a patient treated with tofacitinib. These receptors all stem from a human donor with alopecia areata. Each CDR3 is given with its conserved first and last residue. Fields, in order: V gene, clone size, D gene, J gene, CDR3 DNA, CDR3 protein. A D gene is named only where the DNA matches it firmly. Not all rows give a size; the values are once, few, many and, for expanded clones, a class.

V gene: TRBV5-1; clone size: few; D gene: TRBD1; J gene: TRBJ2-6; CDR3 DNA: TGCGCCAGCAGCACAGGGGCTGGGGCCAACGTCCTGACTTTC; CDR3 protein: CASSTGAGANVLTF
V gene: TRBV27; clone size: few; D gene: TRBD1; J gene: TRBJ1-5; CDR3 DNA: TGTGCCAGCAGTTACAGGGGGCGCGGGATTTATCAGCCCCAGCATTTT; CDR3 protein: CASSYRGRGIYQPQHF
V gene: TRBV4-2; clone size: many; D gene: TRBD1; J gene: TRBJ2-3; CDR3 DNA: TGTGCCAGCAGCAGGGACGGGGACAGGGGGCGTCCGAATACGCAGTATTTT; CDR3 protein: CASSRDGDRGRPNTQYF
V gene: TRBV7-6; clone size: few; D gene: TRBD1; J gene: TRBJ2-7; CDR3 DNA: TGTGCCAGCAGCCTACAGGGGTACGAGCAGTACTTC; CDR3 protein: CASSLQGYEQYF
V gene: TRBV29-1; clone size: few; D gene: -; J gene: TRBJ2-4; CDR3 DNA: TGCAGCGTGGAGGGAGAGGTCAAAAACATTCAGTACTTC; CDR3 protein: CSVEGEVKNIQYF
V gene: TRBV30; clone size: few; D gene: -; J gene: TRBJ2-5; CDR3 DNA: TGTGCCTGGAGTGTAGGTACGGGGCCTCAAGAGACCCAGTACTTC; CDR3 protein: CAWSVGTGPQETQYF
V gene: TRBV4-3; clone size: -; D gene: -; J gene: TRBJ1-4; CDR3 DNA: TGCGCCAGCAGCCAGACCCGGGAAAAACTGTTTTTT; CDR3 protein: CASSQTREKLFF
V gene: TRBV28; clone size: few; D gene: TRBD1; J gene: TRBJ1-1; CDR3 DNA: TGTGCCAGCAGTTCTGGGACAGGAGAAGCTTTCTTT; CDR3 protein: CASSSGTGEAFF
V gene: TRBV2; clone size: -; D gene: -; J gene: TRBJ1-4; CDR3 DNA: TGTGCCAGCAGTGATACCAGGAACGTAAAACTGTTTTTT; CDR3 protein: CASSDTRNVKLFF
V gene: TRBV30; clone size: -; D gene: TRBD1; J gene: TRBJ2-7; CDR3 DNA: TGTGCCTGGGGGGGACAGGGCGAGCAGTACTTC; CDR3 protein: CAWGGQGEQYF
V gene: TRBV7-8; clone size: -; D gene: -; J gene: TRBJ2-5; CDR3 DNA: TGTGCCAGCAGCCCCGGGACCCCTTCGCAGTACTTC; CDR3 protein: CASSPGTPSQYF
V gene: TRBV5-1; clone size: -; D gene: -; J gene: TRBJ2-7; CDR3 DNA: TGCGCCAGCAGCTTGATGGGAGGGGGAATATACGAGCAGTACTTC; CDR3 protein: CASSLMGGGIYEQYF
V gene: TRBV4-3; clone size: few; D gene: TRBD2; J gene: TRBJ2-5; CDR3 DNA: TGCGCCAGCAGCCAAGCGGCAAGCGGGAGGACCCAGTACTTC; CDR3 protein: CASSQAASGRTQYF
V gene: TRBV2; clone size: -; D gene: TRBD1; J gene: TRBJ1-5; CDR3 DNA: TGTGCCAGCAGAGGACAGGGGGAAAGCAATCAGCCCCAGCATTTT; CDR3 protein: CASRGQGESNQPQHF
V gene: TRBV27; clone size: few; D gene: TRBD2; J gene: TRBJ2-7; CDR3 DNA: TGTGCCAGCAGTACTAACCGGGGGGGGATCCTTAACGAGCAGTACTTC; CDR3 protein: CASSTNRGGILNEQYF
V gene: TRBV7-2; clone size: -; D gene: TRBD2; J gene: TRBJ2-2; CDR3 DNA: TGTGCCAGCAGCTTAATGGGGAGGGCCGGGGAGCTGTTTTTT; CDR3 protein: CASSLMGRAGELFF
V gene: TRBV7-2; clone size: once; D gene: -; J gene: TRBJ2-7; CDR3 DNA: TGTGCCAGCAGCTTGGGACGGTTGGCGCTCGAGCAGTACTTC; CDR3 protein: CASSLGRLALEQYF
V gene: TRBV2; clone size: -; D gene: TRBD1; J gene: TRBJ1-5; CDR3 DNA: TGTGCCAGCAGTCGTAAACAGGGGATATCAAATCAGCCCCAGCATTTT; CDR3 protein: CASSRKQGISNQPQHF
V gene: TRBV28; clone size: -; D gene: -; J gene: TRBJ2-3; CDR3 DNA: TGTGCCAGCAGTATCCCCGTAAGGCCCTCAGATACGCAGTATTTT; CDR3 protein: CASSIPVRPSDTQYF
V gene: TRBV7-8; clone size: -; D gene: -; J gene: TRBJ1-1; CDR3 DNA: TGTGCCAGCAGCTTTGTGACGGGGACCGCTGAAGCTTTCTTT; CDR3 protein: CASSFVTGTAEAFF
V gene: TRBV9; clone size: -; D gene: -; J gene: TRBJ2-2; CDR3 DNA: TGTGCCAGCAGCGTAGTCGGGGCGAACACCGGGGAGCTGTTTTTT; CDR3 protein: CASSVVGANTGELFF
V gene: TRBV28; clone size: -; D gene: -; J gene: TRBJ2-5; CDR3 DNA: TGTGCCAGCAGTTCACCCGGCCAGGCGGTGTCGGAGACCCAGTACTTC; CDR3 protein: CASSSPGQAVSETQYF
V gene: TRBV27; clone size: -; D gene: -; J gene: TRBJ2-7; CDR3 DNA: TGTGCCAGCAGTTTAAAACAGGGAGGACGCGAGCAGTACTTC; CDR3 protein: CASSLKQGGREQYF
V gene: TRBV19; clone size: -; D gene: -; J gene: TRBJ2-4; CDR3 DNA: TGTGCCAGCTCCTTCGGCCCGGGACTAGCCAAAAACATTCAGTACTTC; CDR3 protein: CASSFGPGLAKNIQYF
V gene: TRBV29-1; clone size: -; D gene: -; J gene: TRBJ2-1; CDR3 DNA: TGCAGCGTCATTGGCAATGAGCAGTTCTTC; CDR3 protein: CSVIGNEQFF
V gene: TRBV29-1; clone size: -; D gene: TRBD2; J gene: TRBJ2-7; CDR3 DNA: TGCAGCGTCACTAGCGGGAGGGACGAGCAGTACTTC; CDR3 protein: CSVTSGRDEQYF
V gene: TRBV7-2; clone size: -; D gene: -; J gene: TRBJ1-1; CDR3 DNA: TGTGCCAGCAGCTCTCTGGCGGGGCAGACTGAAGCTTTCTTT; CDR3 protein: CASSSLAGQTEAFF
V gene: TRBV20-1; clone size: -; D gene: TRBD1; J gene: TRBJ1-2; CDR3 DNA: TGCAGTGCTAAGACAGGGTGGGGCTACACCTTC; CDR3 protein: CSAKTGWGYTF
V gene: TRBV7-9; clone size: few; D gene: TRBD1; J gene: TRBJ2-4; CDR3 DNA: TGTGCCAGCAGCTCCTCGGGACAGGGGGCGAACATTCAGTACTTC; CDR3 protein: CASSSSGQGANIQYF
V gene: TRBV18; clone size: few; D gene: TRBD1; J gene: TRBJ2-7; CDR3 DNA: TGTGCCAGCTCACCACCACAGGGACAGCGTAGGTCCTACGAGCAGTACTTC; CDR3 protein: CASSPPQGQRRSYEQYF
V gene: TRBV2; clone size: once; D gene: -; J gene: TRBJ2-2; CDR3 DNA: TGTGCCAGCAGTCAAACCAGGGGTACGGCCGGGGAGCTGTTTTTT; CDR3 protein: CASSQTRGTAGELFF
V gene: TRBV5-8; clone size: few; D gene: -; J gene: TRBJ2-7; CDR3 DNA: TGTGCCAGCAGCCCTCCGGGACGGCGTGCCGAGCAGTACTTC; CDR3 protein: CASSPPGRRAEQYF
V gene: TRBV29-1; clone size: -; D gene: -; J gene: TRBJ2-1; CDR3 DNA: TGCAGCGCCACTAGGCCTAGCTCCTACAATGAGCAGTTCTTC; CDR3 protein: CSATRPSSYNEQFF
V gene: TRBV4-1; clone size: -; D gene: -; J gene: TRBJ1-1; CDR3 DNA: TGCGCCAGCAGCCAAGTTTGGACAATGAACACTGAAGCTTTCTTT; CDR3 protein: CASSQVWTMNTEAFF
V gene: TRBV19; clone size: -; D gene: -; J gene: TRBJ2-5; CDR3 DNA: TGTGCCAGTAGTCAAACAGCGTACCGAGAGACCCAGTACTTC; CDR3 protein: CASSQTAYRETQYF